A selection of T cell receptor beta chains follows, all from one sample in a study of response to subunit inactivated influenza vaccine. MiXCR, run by TCRdb on the RT-PCR reads, gives a single entry per CDR3 protein. Of about 780,000 distinct CDR3 sequences listed, about 18% are singletons. The sample consisted of PBMCs from blood, taken more than 4 days after vaccination. These receptors were obtained from a man aged 45-60 years who received an inactivated influenza vaccine. CDR3s include the opening cysteine and the closing phenylalanine or tryptophan. A D gene is named only where the DNA matches it firmly. Clone size is not always given. Where it is, it says once, few, many or a class for expanded clones.

d_gene	v_gene	abundance	j_gene	CDR3aa	CDR3nt
NA	TRBV27	NA	TRBJ2-3	CASSSERVTDTQYF	TGTGCCAGCAGTTCGGAGCGGGTTACAGATACGCAGTATTTT
TRBD2	TRBV4-2	many	TRBJ2-7	CASSQVGTSGVYEQYF	TGTGCCAGCAGCCAAGTAGGGACTAGCGGGGTCTACGAGCAGTACTTC
NA	TRBV10-3	few	TRBJ1-1	CAIRREGTEAFF	TGTGCCATCAGAAGGGAGGGCACTGAAGCTTTCTTT
NA	TRBV29-1	NA	TRBJ2-2	CSGFGVTGELFF	TGCAGCGGCTTCGGTGTCACCGGGGAGCTGTTTTTT
NA	TRBV28	NA	TRBJ2-7	CASSGVLTNYEQYF	TGTGCCAGCAGTGGTGTGCTGACCAACTACGAGCAGTACTTC
TRBD2	TRBV20-1	NA	TRBJ2-1	CSEGTGTIYNEQSF	TGCAGCGAAGGTACCGGGACTATTTACAATGAGCAGTCCTTC
TRBD2	TRBV10-3	NA	TRBJ2-5	CAISSPGLAYQETQYF	TGTGCCATCAGCTCACCGGGACTAGCGTATCAAGAGACCCAGTACTTC
NA	TRBV6-2/TRBV6-3	NA	TRBJ1-6	CASSYTGRSGPLHF	TGTGCCAGCAGTTATACAGGGCGAAGCGGACCCCTCCACTTT
NA	TRBV9	few	TRBJ2-7	CASSVAVRDREQYF	TGTGCCAGCAGCGTAGCTGTAAGGGATCGGGAGCAGTACTTC
TRBD2	TRBV29-1	many	TRBJ2-2	CSVDHSGAGELFF	TGCAGCGTTGACCATAGCGGGGCCGGGGAGCTGTTTTTT
NA	TRBV15	NA	TRBJ1-1	CATSRDDVWGEAFF	TGTGCCACCAGCAGAGATGACGTGTGGGGTGAAGCTTTCTTT
NA	TRBV6-1	NA	TRBJ1-5	CASKHRDINQPQHF	TGTGCCAGCAAACACCGGGACATCAATCAGCCCCAGCATTTT
NA	TRBV25-1	few	TRBJ1-2	CASRGQFGYTF	TGTGCCAGCAGAGGACAGTTTGGCTACACCTTC
TRBD1	TRBV11-2	NA	TRBJ2-1	CASSSVSGQGYNEQFF	TGTGCCAGCAGCTCAGTTTCGGGACAGGGGTACAATGAGCAGTTCTTC
NA	TRBV28	NA	TRBJ2-1	CASSLRGGALNEQFF	TGTGCCAGCAGCCTTAGGGGGGGGGCCCTAAATGAGCAGTTCTTC
TRBD1	TRBV5-6	NA	TRBJ1-4	CASSVTGEEKLFF	TGTGCCAGCAGCGTGACAGGGGAGGAAAAACTGTTTTTT
TRBD1	TRBV5-1	few	TRBJ2-1	CASSLATGGTSYNEQFF	TGCGCCAGCAGCTTGGCCACAGGGGGCACGAGCTACAATGAGCAGTTCTTC
NA	TRBV5-1	NA	TRBJ2-3	CASRHSDSTWTDTQYF	TGCGCCAGCCGACATTCGGACTCAACATGGACAGATACGCAGTATTTT
TRBD1	TRBV20-1	NA	TRBJ2-5	CSARQGAFVETQYF	TGCAGTGCTCGCCAGGGGGCCTTTGTAGAGACCCAGTACTTC
TRBD2	TRBV7-9	few	TRBJ2-7	CASSSGLAGGNEQYF	TGTGCCAGCAGCTCCGGACTAGCGGGAGGAAACGAGCAGTACTTC
TRBD2	TRBV6-1	few	TRBJ2-7	CASRPVAGGTYEQYF	TGTGCCAGCAGGCCCGTAGCGGGAGGGACCTACGAGCAGTACTTC
NA	TRBV20-1	few	TRBJ1-1	CSAYRTEAFF	TGCAGTGCTTACCGCACTGAAGCTTTCTTT
TRBD1	TRBV12-3/TRBV12-4	few	TRBJ1-4	CASSPSGDRGGEKLFF	TGTGCCAGCAGCCCCTCGGGGGACAGGGGAGGAGAAAAACTGTTTTTT
NA	TRBV10-2	NA	TRBJ1-3	CASSEFRLSGNTIYF	TGCGCCAGCAGTGAATTCAGGTTGTCCGGAAACACCATATATTTT
TRBD1	TRBV27	NA	TRBJ1-2	CASSLSGTGPYGYTF	TGTGCCAGCAGTTTATCTGGGACAGGACCCTATGGCTACACCTTC
TRBD2	TRBV12-3/TRBV12-4	many	TRBJ2-3	CASSLYGTSGRVDTQYF	TGTGCCAGCAGTCTCTACGGGACTAGCGGGAGGGTAGATACGCAGTATTTT
NA	TRBV4-2	NA	TRBJ2-7	CASSQDPGLGQYF	TGTGCCAGCAGCCAAGATCCAGGGTTGGGGCAGTACTTC
NA	TRBV10-3	many	TRBJ2-7	CAISGRERYEQYF	TGTGCCATCAGTGGACGGGAGAGATACGAGCAGTACTTC
TRBD1	TRBV20-1	once	TRBJ2-5	CSASPDREETQYF	TGCAGTGCTTCCCCCGACAGGGAAGAGACCCAGTACTTC
NA	TRBV25-1	few	TRBJ2-7	CASSEYGREPYEQYF	TGTGCCAGCAGTGAATATGGGCGGGAACCTTACGAGCAGTACTTC
TRBD2	TRBV20-1	NA	TRBJ2-5	CSASVAGAIETQYF	TGCAGTGCTAGTGTAGCGGGAGCTATAGAGACCCAGTACTTC
NA	TRBV20-1	few	TRBJ1-1	CSARRTANTEAFF	TGCAGTGCTAGGCGGACGGCGAACACTGAAGCTTTCTTT
NA	TRBV30	NA	TRBJ2-1	CAGGTVLSSYNEQFF	TGTGCTGGAGGGACAGTCTTGAGCTCCTACAATGAGCAGTTCTTC
NA	TRBV12-3/TRBV12-4	few	TRBJ2-2	CASSLLVQKNTGELFF	TGTGCCAGCAGTTTATTGGTACAGAAGAACACCGGGGAGCTGTTTTTT
TRBD1	TRBV12-3/TRBV12-4	NA	TRBJ1-2	CASSSQDRVTSGYTF	TGTGCCAGCAGTTCTCAGGACAGGGTAACTTCTGGCTACACCTTC
TRBD2	TRBV6-1	few	TRBJ2-7	CASSPRDYYEQYF	TGTGCCAGCAGTCCCCGGGACTACTACGAGCAGTACTTC
TRBD2	TRBV11-2	NA	TRBJ2-1	CASSFGTSGLSSYNEQFF	TGTGCCAGCAGCTTCGGGACTAGCGGGCTGAGCTCCTACAATGAGCAGTTCTTC
TRBD2	TRBV5-6	NA	TRBJ2-1	CASSVLGGIAGGGYNEQFF	TGTGCCAGCAGCGTTCTTGGGGGGATAGCGGGAGGTGGGTACAATGAGCAGTTCTTC
NA	TRBV24-1	few	TRBJ2-2	CATSETTGPNTGELFF	TGTGCCACCAGTGAGACGACAGGACCGAACACCGGGGAGCTGTTTTTT
TRBD1	TRBV10-2	few	TRBJ1-2	CASSESRTGGDYGYTF	TGCGCCAGCAGTGAGTCCAGGACAGGGGGGGACTATGGCTACACCTTC
NA	TRBV6-5	NA	TRBJ1-1	CASSYFRVKVTEAFF	TGTGCCAGCAGTTACTTCAGAGTCAAGGTCACTGAAGCTTTCTTT
NA	TRBV29-1	many	TRBJ2-7	CSVANDLDEQYF	TGCAGCGTTGCAAACGATTTGGACGAGCAGTACTTC
TRBD1	TRBV12-3/TRBV12-4	NA	TRBJ2-7	CASISDREPYEQYF	TGTGCCAGCATCTCGGACAGGGAACCCTACGAGCAGTACTTC
NA	TRBV5-1	NA	TRBJ2-7	CASSLEWLRRGGEQYF	TGCGCCAGCAGCTTGGAGTGGCTCCGGCGAGGTGGAGAGCAGTACTTC
TRBD1	TRBV9	few	TRBJ2-7	CASSVDGTGAYEQYF	TGTGCCAGCAGCGTAGACGGGACAGGGGCCTACGAGCAGTACTTC